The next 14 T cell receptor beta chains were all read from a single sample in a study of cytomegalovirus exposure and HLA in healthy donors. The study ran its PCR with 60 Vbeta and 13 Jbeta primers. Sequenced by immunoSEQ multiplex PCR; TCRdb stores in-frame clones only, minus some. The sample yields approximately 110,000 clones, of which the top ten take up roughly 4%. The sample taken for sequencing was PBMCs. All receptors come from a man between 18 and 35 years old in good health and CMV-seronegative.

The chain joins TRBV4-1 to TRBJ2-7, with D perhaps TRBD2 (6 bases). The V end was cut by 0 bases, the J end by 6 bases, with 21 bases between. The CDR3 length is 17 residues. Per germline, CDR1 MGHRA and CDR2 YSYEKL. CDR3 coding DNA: TGCGCCAGCAGCCAAGATCAGCGAATGGCGGGAACGGGCGAGCAGTACTTC. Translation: CASSQDQRMAGTGEQYF.

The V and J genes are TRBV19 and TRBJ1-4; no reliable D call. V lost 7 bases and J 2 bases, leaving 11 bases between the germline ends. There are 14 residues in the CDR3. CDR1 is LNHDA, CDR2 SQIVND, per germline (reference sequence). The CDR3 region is CASIAGRTNEKLFF. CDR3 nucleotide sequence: TGTGCCAGTATTGCGGGGAGGACTAATGAAAAACTGTTTTTT.

In DNA form, the CDR3 reads TGTGCCAGCAGCCCACGACTAGCGGGAGACTACAATGAGCAGTTCTTC. This codes for CASSPRLAGDYNEQFF. The rearrangement links TRBV9 to TRBJ2-1, with 12 positions matching TRBD2. Germline CDR1 SGDLS, CDR2 YYNGEE. This CDR3 contains 16 residues. V was clipped by 4 bases and J by 3 bases; unmatched bases: 5. Drawing the rest from reference TRBV9 and TRBJ2-1, the complete variable domain is DSGVTQTPKHLITATGQRVTLRCSPRSGDLSVYWYQQSLDQGLQFLIQYYNGEERAKGNILERFSAQQFPDLHSELNLSSLELGDSALYFCASSPRLAGDYNEQFFGPGTRLTVL.

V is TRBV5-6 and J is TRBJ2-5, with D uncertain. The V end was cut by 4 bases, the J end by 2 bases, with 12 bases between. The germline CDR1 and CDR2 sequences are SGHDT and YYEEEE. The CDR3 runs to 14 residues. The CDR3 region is CASSKRLIQETQYF. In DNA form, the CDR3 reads TGTGCCAGCAGCAAGAGACTGATACAAGAGACCCAGTACTTC.

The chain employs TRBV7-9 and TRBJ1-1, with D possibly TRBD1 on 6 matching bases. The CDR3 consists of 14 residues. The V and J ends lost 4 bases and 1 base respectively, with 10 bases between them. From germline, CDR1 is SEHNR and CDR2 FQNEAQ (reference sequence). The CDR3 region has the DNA TGTGCCAGCAGCTGGGACATCAGGAACACTGAAGCTTTCTTT. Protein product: CASSWDIRNTEAFF.

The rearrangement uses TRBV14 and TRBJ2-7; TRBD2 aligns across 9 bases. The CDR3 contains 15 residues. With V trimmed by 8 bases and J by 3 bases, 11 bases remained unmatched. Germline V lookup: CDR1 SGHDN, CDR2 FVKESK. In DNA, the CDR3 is TGTGCCAGCCGGGATGGGGGAGCGGGAGGCTACGAGCAGTACTTC. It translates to CASRDGGAGGYEQYF.

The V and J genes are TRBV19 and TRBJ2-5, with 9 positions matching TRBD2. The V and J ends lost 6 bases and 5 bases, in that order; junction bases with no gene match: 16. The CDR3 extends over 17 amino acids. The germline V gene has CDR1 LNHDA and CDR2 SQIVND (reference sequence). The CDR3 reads CASSPPRRGGRRETQYF. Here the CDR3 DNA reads TGTGCCAGTAGCCCCCCGAGGCGGGGGGGTCGGAGGGAGACCCAGTACTTC.

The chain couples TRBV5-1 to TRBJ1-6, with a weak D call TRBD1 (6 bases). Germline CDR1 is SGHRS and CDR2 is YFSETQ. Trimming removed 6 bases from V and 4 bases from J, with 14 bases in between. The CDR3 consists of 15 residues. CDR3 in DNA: TGCGCCAGCACCCAACAAGGGGGTTATAATTCACCCCTCCACTTT. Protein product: CASTQQGGYNSPLHF. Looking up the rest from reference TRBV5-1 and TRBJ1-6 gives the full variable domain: KAGVTQTPRYLIKTRGQQVTLSCSPISGHRSVSWYQQTPGQGLQFLFEYFSETQRNKGNFPGRFSGRQFSNSRSEMNVSTLELGDSALYLCASTQQGGYNSPLHFGNGTRLTVT.

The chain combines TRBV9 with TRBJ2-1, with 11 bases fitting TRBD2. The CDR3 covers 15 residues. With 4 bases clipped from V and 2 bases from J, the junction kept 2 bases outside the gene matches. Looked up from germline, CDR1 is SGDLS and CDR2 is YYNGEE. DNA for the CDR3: TGTGCCAGCAGCCTTAGCGGGGGGGCCTACAATGAGCAGTTCTTC. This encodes CASSLSGGAYNEQFF.

Here the CDR3 DNA reads TGTGCCAGCTCACCACTCTCCCTTATCAACACTGAAGCTTTCTTT. Protein product: CASSPLSLINTEAFF. The chain employs TRBV18 and TRBJ1-1; D is undetermined. Germline lookup yields CDR1 KGHSH and CDR2 LQKENI. The CDR3 is made up of 15 amino acids. With 1 base removed from V and 2 bases from J, the gap between germline ends came to 11 bases.

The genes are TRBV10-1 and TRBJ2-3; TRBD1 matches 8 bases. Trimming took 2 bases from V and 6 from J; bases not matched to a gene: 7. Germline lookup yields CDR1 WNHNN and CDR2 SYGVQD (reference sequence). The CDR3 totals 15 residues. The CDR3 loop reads CASSETGQGLDTQYF. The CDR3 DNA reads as TGCGCCAGCAGTGAGACCGGACAGGGTTTGGATACGCAGTATTTT.

The CDR3 region is CATSGGGTYNEQFF. The CDR3 DNA follows: TGTGCCACCAGCGGGGGGGGGACCTACAATGAGCAGTTCTTC. The genes are TRBV27 and TRBJ2-1; TRBD2 matches at 10 bases. CDR3 size: 14 residues. CDR1 and CDR2 from the germline V gene are MNHEY and SMNVEV (reference sequence). J gave up 2 bases and V 10 bases, and 5 bases lay outside the gene matches.

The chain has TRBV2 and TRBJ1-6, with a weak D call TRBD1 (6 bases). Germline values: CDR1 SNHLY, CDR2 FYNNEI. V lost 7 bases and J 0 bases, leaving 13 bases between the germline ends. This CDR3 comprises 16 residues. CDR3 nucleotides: TGTGCCAGCAATTCAGACAGGCTCTCCTATAATTCACCCCTCCACTTT. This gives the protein CASNSDRLSYNSPLHF.

The CDR3 DNA sequence: TGTGCCAGCAGAGGGACAGGGACTTACGAGCAGTACTTC. Translation gives CASRGTGTYEQYF. The chain has TRBV28 and TRBJ2-7; 9 bases align to TRBD1. CDR1 is MDHEN and CDR2 is SYDVKM in the germline V gene. With 6 bases clipped from V and 4 bases from J, the junction kept 4 bases outside the gene matches. CDR3 length: 13 amino acids.